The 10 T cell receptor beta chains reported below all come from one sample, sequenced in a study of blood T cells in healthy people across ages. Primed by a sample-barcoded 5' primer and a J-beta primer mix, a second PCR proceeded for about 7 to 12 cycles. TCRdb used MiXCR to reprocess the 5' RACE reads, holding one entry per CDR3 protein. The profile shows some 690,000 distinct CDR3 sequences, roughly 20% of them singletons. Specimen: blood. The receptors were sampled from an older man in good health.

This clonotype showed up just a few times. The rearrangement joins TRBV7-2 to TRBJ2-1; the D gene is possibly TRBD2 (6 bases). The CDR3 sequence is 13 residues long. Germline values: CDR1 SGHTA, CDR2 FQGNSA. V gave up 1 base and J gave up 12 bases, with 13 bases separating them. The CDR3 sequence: CASSLERRERQFF. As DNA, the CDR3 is TGTGCCAGCAGCTTAGAACGGCGGGAAAGGCAGTTCTTC.

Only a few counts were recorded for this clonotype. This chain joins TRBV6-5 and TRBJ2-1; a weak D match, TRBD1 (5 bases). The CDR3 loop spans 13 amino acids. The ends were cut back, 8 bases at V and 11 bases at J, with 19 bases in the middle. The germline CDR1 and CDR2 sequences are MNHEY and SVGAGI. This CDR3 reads CASWRGKGSQQFF. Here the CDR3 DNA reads TGTGCCAGCTGGCGTGGAAAGGGGTCGCAGCAGTTCTTC.

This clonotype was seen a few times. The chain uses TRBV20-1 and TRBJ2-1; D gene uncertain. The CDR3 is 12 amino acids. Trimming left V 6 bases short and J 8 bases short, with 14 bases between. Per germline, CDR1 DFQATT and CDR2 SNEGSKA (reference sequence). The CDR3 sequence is CSAVDRVDEQFF. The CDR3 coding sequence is TGCAGTGCGGTGGACCGGGTGGATGAGCAGTTCTTC.

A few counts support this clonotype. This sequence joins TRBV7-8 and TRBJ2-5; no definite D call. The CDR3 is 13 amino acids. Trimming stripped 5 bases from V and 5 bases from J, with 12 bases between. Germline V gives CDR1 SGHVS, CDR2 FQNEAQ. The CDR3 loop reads CASSPAVTETQYF. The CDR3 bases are TGTGCCAGCAGCCCCGCGGTAACGGAGACCCAGTACTTC.

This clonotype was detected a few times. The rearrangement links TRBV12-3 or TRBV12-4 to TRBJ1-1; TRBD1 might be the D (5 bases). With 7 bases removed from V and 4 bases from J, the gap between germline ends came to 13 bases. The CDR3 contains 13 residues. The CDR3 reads CASMRGEGTEAFF. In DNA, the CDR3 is TGTGCCAGCATGAGGGGAGAGGGCACTGAAGCTTTCTTT.

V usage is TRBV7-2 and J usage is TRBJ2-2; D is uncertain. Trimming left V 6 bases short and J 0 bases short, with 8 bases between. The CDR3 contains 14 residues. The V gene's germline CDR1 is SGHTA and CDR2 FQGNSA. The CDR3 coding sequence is TGTGCCAGCAGAGCAAACACGAACACCGGGGAGCTGTTTTTT. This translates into CASRANTNTGELFF.

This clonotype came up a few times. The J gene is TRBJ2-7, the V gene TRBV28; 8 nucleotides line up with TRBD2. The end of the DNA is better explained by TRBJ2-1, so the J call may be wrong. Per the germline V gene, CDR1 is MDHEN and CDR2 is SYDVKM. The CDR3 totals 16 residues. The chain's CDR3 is CASSLGTSGPYNEQFF. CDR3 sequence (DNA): TGTGCCAGCAGTTTAGGAACTAGCGGCCCCTACAATGAGCAGTTCTTC.

CDR3 protein: CASSVEGGGSYEQYF. Written as DNA, the CDR3 is TGTGCCAGCAGCGTAGAGGGAGGAGGTAGCTACGAGCAGTACTTC. V is TRBV9 and J is TRBJ2-7; D might be TRBD2 (6 bases). Per germline, CDR1 SGDLS and CDR2 YYNGEE. With 0 bases removed from V and 3 bases from J, the gap between germline ends came to 13 bases. The CDR3 consists of 15 residues.

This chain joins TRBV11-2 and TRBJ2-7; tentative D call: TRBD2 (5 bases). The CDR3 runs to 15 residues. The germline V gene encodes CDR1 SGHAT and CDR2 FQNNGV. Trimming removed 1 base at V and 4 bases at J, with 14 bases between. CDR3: CASSLASSMAYEQYF. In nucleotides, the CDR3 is TGTGCCAGCAGCTTAGCTAGCTCAATGGCATACGAGCAGTACTTC.

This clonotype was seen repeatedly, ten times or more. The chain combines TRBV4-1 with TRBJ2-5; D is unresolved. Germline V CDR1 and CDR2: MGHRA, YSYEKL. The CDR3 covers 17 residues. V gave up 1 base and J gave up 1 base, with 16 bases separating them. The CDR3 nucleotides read TGCGCCAGCAGCCAAGGAATGGTGCCAGCCCTCCAAGAGACCCAGTACTTC. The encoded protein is CASSQGMVPALQETQYF.